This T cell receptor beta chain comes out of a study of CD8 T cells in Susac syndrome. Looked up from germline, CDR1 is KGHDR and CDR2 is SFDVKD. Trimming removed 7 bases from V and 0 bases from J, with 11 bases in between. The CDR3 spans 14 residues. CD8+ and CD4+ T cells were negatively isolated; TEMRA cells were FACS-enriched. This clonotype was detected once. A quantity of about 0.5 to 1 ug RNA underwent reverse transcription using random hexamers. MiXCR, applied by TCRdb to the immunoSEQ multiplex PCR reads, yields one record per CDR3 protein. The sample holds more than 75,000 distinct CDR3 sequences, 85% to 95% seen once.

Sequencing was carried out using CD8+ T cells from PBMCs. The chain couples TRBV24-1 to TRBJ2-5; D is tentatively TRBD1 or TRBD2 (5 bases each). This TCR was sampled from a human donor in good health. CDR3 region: CATSDRDDQETQYF. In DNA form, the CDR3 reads TGTGCCACCAGCGACCGGGACGACCAAGAGACCCAGTACTTC.